The next 28 T cell receptor beta chains were all read from a single sample in a study of technical replicates of blood from several donors. This table comes from immunoSEQ multiplex PCR, and its TCRdb copy is limited to in-frame clones, with some not included. The sample carries under 95,000 clones, approximately 94% recorded once. The sample taken for sequencing was T cells isolated from PBMCs. All receptors come from a human donor in good health.

The chain employs TRBV2 and TRBJ1-1; 7 nucleotides align to TRBD1. The CDR3 consists of 13 residues. CDR1 and CDR2 (germline): SNHLY, FYNNEI. V dropped 4 bases and J dropped 7; count of bases not matched to a gene: 6. As DNA, the CDR3 is TGTGCCAGCAGTGTTACAGGGGAGGTTGAAGCTTTCTTT. Encoded protein: CASSVTGEVEAFF.

V and J are TRBV5-4 and TRBJ1-2; D is perhaps TRBD1 (6 bases). The V gene's germline CDR1 is SGHNT and CDR2 YYREEE (reference sequence). The CDR3 runs 14 residues. Deletions cut 4 bases from V and 8 bases from J, with 18 bases between. The CDR3, as DNA: TGTGCCAGCAGCGTGGACAGTAGACCAGAAGGCTACACCTTC. Its translation: CASSVDSRPEGYTF.

The genes are TRBV19 and TRBJ1-1, with 11 bases matching TRBD1. The germline V gene encodes CDR1 LNHDA and CDR2 SQIVND (reference sequence). This CDR3 has 15 amino acids. The junction had 9 bases not matched to a gene; V was cut back by 8 bases and J by 4 bases. This CDR3 is CASRADRGLVTEAFF. CDR3 DNA sequence: TGTGCCAGTCGAGCGGACAGGGGGCTAGTCACTGAAGCTTTCTTT.

The chain uses TRBV4-2 and TRBJ2-1, with TRBD2 matching 12 bases. Germline V gene sequence: CDR1 LGHNA, CDR2 YNFKEQ. Germline trimming cut 4 bases from V and 6 bases from J; bases unmatched to any gene: 4. The CDR3 length is 15 residues. The CDR3 spells CASSRGLAGFNEQFF. The CDR3 nucleotides are TGTGCCAGCAGCCGAGGACTAGCGGGATTCAATGAGCAGTTCTTC.

A single count supports this clone. The CDR3 nucleotides read TGTGCCAGTTACAGGGGTTCCTACGAGCAGTACTTC. Encoded protein: CASYRGSYEQYF. This chain uses TRBV28 with TRBJ2-7; TRBD1 matches at 7 bases. V shed 9 bases, J shed 1 base, and the junction held 3 bases outside the gene matches. Germline V lookup: CDR1 MDHEN, CDR2 SYDVKM. CDR3 length: 12 amino acids.

The V gene is TRBV18, the J gene TRBJ2-5; weak D call: TRBD2 (6 bases). Looked up from germline, CDR1 is KGHSH and CDR2 is LQKENI. This CDR3 contains 14 residues. Trimming pared 3 bases from V and 2 bases from J, leaving 10 bases between. The CDR3 sequence: CASSPPRGQETQYF. CDR3 in DNA: TGTGCCAGCTCACCCCCGCGGGGTCAAGAGACCCAGTACTTC. Complete variable domain (other parts from reference TRBV18 and TRBJ2-5): NAGVMQNPRHLVRRRGQEARLRCSPMKGHSHVYWYRQLPEEGLKFMVYLQKENIIDESGMPKERFSAEFPKEGPSILRIQQVVRGDSAAYFCASSPPRGQETQYFGPGTRLLVL.

CDR3 DNA: TGTGCCAGCAGCTTAAGGCGGGGCGGCGGGGATGAGCAGTTCTTC. This sequence encodes CASSLRRGGGDEQFF. The rearrangement uses TRBV11-3 and TRBJ2-1; D is perhaps TRBD2 (6 bases). V was shortened by 2 bases and J by 8 bases, with 16 bases between the two germline ends. Germline values: CDR1 SGHNT, CDR2 YENEEA. The CDR3 has 15 residues.

The gene calls are TRBV27 and TRBJ1-2; perhaps TRBD1 as D (6 bases). Germline CDR1 is MNHEY and CDR2 is SMNVEV (reference sequence). This CDR3 has 12 residues. V gave up 6 bases and J gave up 10 bases, with 15 bases separating them. DNA of the CDR3: TGTGCCAGCAGGGGGCGACAGGAGTACTACACCTTC. Protein sequence: CASRGRQEYYTF.

V usage is TRBV6-1 and J usage is TRBJ2-7; D not certain. The ends were cut back, 4 bases at V and 6 bases at J, with 10 bases in the middle. This CDR3 contains 12 residues. Germline CDR1 reads MNHNS; CDR2 reads SASEGT. CDR3 DNA sequence: TGTGCCAGCAGTGGGTACTTCGGCGAGCAGTACTTC. Translation: CASSGYFGEQYF.

This sequence joins TRBV4-1 and TRBJ2-7; TRBD2 is a possible D gene (5 bases). This CDR3 spans 16 amino acids. The V gene lost 0 bases and the J gene lost 3 bases, with 15 bases spanning the gap. The germline gives CDR1 MGHRA, CDR2 YSYEKL. CDR3 sequence (DNA): TGCGCCAGCAGCCAAGATCAGACTATTCCCATCTACGAGCAGTACTTC. This gives the protein CASSQDQTIPIYEQYF.

The J gene is TRBJ2-7, the V gene TRBV11-1; TRBD1 matches 8 bases. Germline-derived CDR1 and CDR2 are SGHAT and FQDESV (reference sequence). This CDR3 spans 14 amino acids. Trimming cost V 4 bases and J 3 bases; bases outside gene matches: 5. In DNA, the CDR3 is TGTGCCAGCAGCTACTGGACAGGGAGCTACGAGCAGTACTTC. Residues: CASSYWTGSYEQYF.

The chain combines TRBV5-1 with TRBJ1-1; D remains unclear. The CDR3 runs 16 residues. With 1 base removed from V and 4 bases from J, the gap between germline ends came to 17 bases. Germline assignment: CDR1 SGHRS and CDR2 YFSETQ. The CDR3 coding sequence is TGCGCCAGCAGCTTGAGTTCCCAGCCCCGCGGCACTGAAGCTTTCTTT. It specifies CASSLSSQPRGTEAFF. Complete variable domain (other parts from reference TRBV5-1 and TRBJ1-1): KAGVTQTPRYLIKTRGQQVTLSCSPISGHRSVSWYQQTPGQGLQFLFEYFSETQRNKGNFPGRFSGRQFSNSRSEMNVSTLELGDSALYLCASSLSSQPRGTEAFFGQGTRLTVV.

This clone occurred once. The gene calls are TRBV29-1 and TRBJ2-5; D perhaps matches TRBD2 (5 bases). The V gene lost 1 base and the J gene lost 0 bases, with 15 bases spanning the gap. Germline CDR1 and CDR2: SQVTM and ANQGSEA. The CDR3 consists of 16 residues. The DNA for the CDR3 is TGCAGCGTTGAAGGGCGGGCCAGGAGGTACCAAGAGACCCAGTACTTC. This translates into CSVEGRARRYQETQYF.

The sample holds a few counts of this clone. The chain recombines TRBV29-1 with TRBJ2-1, with 10 bases that match TRBD2. CDR3 length: 19 amino acids. Germline V gene sequence: CDR1 SQVTM, CDR2 ANQGSEA. The V gene end was trimmed by 0 bases and the J gene end by 0 bases; junction bases not matched to a gene: 11. The CDR3 DNA reads TGCAGCGTTGAAGACCCCCACCGACTAGCGGGTCACTCCTACAATGAGCAGTTCTTC. It translates to CSVEDPHRLAGHSYNEQFF.

V is TRBV5-1 and J is TRBJ2-7; D is perhaps TRBD2 (6 bases). Trimming took 0 bases from V and 3 from J, leaving 13 bases between them. Germline CDR1 is SGHRS and CDR2 is YFSETQ. The CDR3 extends over 15 amino acids. The CDR3 here is CASSLVGAGSYEQYF. The CDR3 region has the DNA TGCGCCAGCAGCTTGGTTGGGGCGGGAAGCTACGAGCAGTACTTC.

The chain uses TRBV4-1 and TRBJ2-1; 9 nucleotides agree with TRBD2. CDR1 and CDR2 from the germline V gene are MGHRA and YSYEKL. Losses at the gene ends were 2 bases for V and 6 bases for J; bases not matched to a gene: 5. The CDR3 is made up of 15 amino acids. CDR3 bases: TGCGCCAGCAGCCAACTGGGACTAGCAGGCAATGAGCAGTTCTTC. This sequence encodes CASSQLGLAGNEQFF.

V and J are TRBV18 and TRBJ2-7; 7 bases map to TRBD2. Germline assignment: CDR1 KGHSH and CDR2 LQKENI. V was clipped by 3 bases and J by 3 bases; unmatched bases: 11. The CDR3 length is 16 residues. The CDR3: CASSPSGGNSLYEQYF. CDR3 nucleotide sequence: TGTGCCAGCTCACCGTCCGGGGGGAACAGCCTCTACGAGCAGTACTTC.

A single count supports this clone. Other nucleotide sequences from this sample produce the same CDR3. This rearrangement joins TRBV27 to TRBJ1-1; TRBD1 matches 8 bases. The germline V gene encodes CDR1 MNHEY and CDR2 SMNVEV (reference sequence). The CDR3 runs to 12 residues. Trimming removed 6 bases from V and 5 bases from J; junction bases left unmatched: 2. CDR3 sequence: CASRQGGTEAFF. The CDR3 nucleotides read TGTGCCAGCAGACAGGGGGGTACTGAAGCTTTCTTT.

This chain joins TRBV2 and TRBJ1-2; 8 nucleotides match TRBD1. The CDR3 has 14 residues. With 3 bases clipped from V and 6 bases from J, the junction kept 6 bases outside the gene matches. Germline V gene lookup returns CDR1 SNHLY and CDR2 FYNNEI. CDR3 sequence: CASSETLDRDGYTF. The CDR3 bases are TGTGCCAGCAGTGAGACTCTGGACAGGGATGGCTACACCTTC.

This sequence joins TRBV4-1 and TRBJ2-1; 7 bases align to TRBD2. This CDR3 has 16 residues. Germline trimming cut 1 base from V and 2 bases from J; bases unmatched to any gene: 5. Germline CDR1 reads MGHRA; CDR2 reads YSYEKL. The CDR3 nucleotides are TGCGCCAGCAGCCAAGGCGACGGGAGGCCCTACAATGAGCAGTTCTTC. Translating gives CASSQGDGRPYNEQFF.

The gene calls are TRBV2 and TRBJ2-7; D is unclear. The germline CDR1 and CDR2 sequences are SNHLY and FYNNEI. The length of the CDR3 is 14 residues. V was clipped by 6 bases and J by 2 bases, with 14 bases between them. In nucleotides, the CDR3 is TGTGCCAGCAGACAACAGAGAGCCCCCTACGAGCAGTACTTC. This translates into CASRQQRAPYEQYF.

This clone came up once. The chain uses TRBV27 and TRBJ2-7; possibly TRBD2 for D (6 bases). The CDR3 runs to 17 residues. V was cut by 0 bases and J by 4 bases, with 19 bases left in between. Germline loops: CDR1 MNHEY, CDR2 SMNVEV (reference sequence). CDR3 sequence: CASSLSAPWRGVYEQYF. The CDR3 bases are TGTGCCAGCAGTTTATCGGCCCCCTGGCGGGGTGTATACGAGCAGTACTTC.

The V call is TRBV9, the J call TRBJ2-1, with 12 bases fitting TRBD2. Per germline, CDR1 SGDLS and CDR2 YYNGEE. The trim removed 4 bases at V and 4 bases at J, leaving 9 bases unmatched. The CDR3 totals 17 residues. The CDR3 region has the DNA TGTGCCAGCAGCCCACGGACTAGCGGGGCCATTTACAATGAGCAGTTCTTC. Translated, it gives CASSPRTSGAIYNEQFF.

V is TRBV28 and J is TRBJ2-1, with 7 bases identical to TRBD1. Looked up from germline, CDR1 is MDHEN and CDR2 is SYDVKM. CDR3 length: 15 residues. The junction had 7 bases not matched to a gene; V was cut back by 6 bases and J by 2 bases. The CDR3 sequence is CASRIGTATYNEQFF. CDR3 nucleotides: TGTGCCAGCAGGATCGGGACAGCCACCTACAATGAGCAGTTCTTC.

The chain recombines TRBV4-1 with TRBJ1-1; TRBD1 agrees at 9 bases. CDR1 and CDR2 (germline): MGHRA, YSYEKL. With V trimmed by 0 bases and J by 4 bases, 12 bases remained unmatched. The CDR3 runs to 18 residues. The CDR3 reads CASSQDKGQGLGSTEAFF. In nucleotides, the CDR3 is TGCGCCAGCAGCCAAGATAAGGGACAGGGTCTCGGGAGCACTGAAGCTTTCTTT.

The rearrangement links TRBV7-2 to TRBJ1-2, with a possible D match to TRBD1 (5 bases). Germline values: CDR1 SGHTA, CDR2 FQGNSA. This CDR3 contains 13 residues. V was trimmed by 5 bases and J by 6 bases, leaving 13 bases between them. The CDR3: CASSPGPRDGYTF. The CDR3 nucleotides are TGTGCCAGCAGCCCCGGGCCCAGGGATGGCTACACCTTC.

The chain is built from TRBV28 and TRBJ1-1; D may be TRBD1 (5 bases). V was shortened by 3 bases and J by 4 bases, with 21 bases between the two germline ends. This CDR3 region has 17 residues. In germline, CDR1 is MDHEN, CDR2 SYDVKM. CDR3 DNA: TGTGCCAGCAGTTTTGGTGGAGAGGAGGGGAGAGGCACTGAAGCTTTCTTT. It specifies CASSFGGEEGRGTEAFF. Full variable domain (rest looked up from reference TRBV28 and TRBJ1-1): DVKVTQSSRYLVKRTGEKVFLECVQDMDHENMFWYRQDPGLGLRLIYFSYDVKMKEKGDIPEGYSVSREKKERFSLILESASTNQTSMYLCASSFGGEEGRGTEAFFGQGTRLTVV.

This clone was picked up one time. The V and J genes are TRBV2 and TRBJ2-7; D is unclear. This CDR3 contains 12 residues. V was clipped by 8 bases and J by 0 bases, with 8 bases between them. Per the germline V gene, CDR1 is SNHLY and CDR2 is FYNNEI. CDR3 coding DNA: TGTGCCAGCGGGCGATTCTCCTACGAGCAGTACTTC. It translates to CASGRFSYEQYF.